The clone carrying this TCR beta chain was picked up one time. This sample is part of a study of blood T cells in healthy people across ages. Healthy Russian Caucasian donors spanned ages about 6 to 100 years. A minimum of 6 million PBMCs was isolated per sample. The authors ran a second PCR of about 6 to 11 cycles using a sample-barcoded 5' primer and a J-beta primer mix. Through a template-switch adaptor with 12 random nucleotides, each cDNA molecule received a tag. TCRdb called the 5' RACE reads again in MiXCR, with one record for every CDR3 protein. The repertoire holds about 830,000 distinct CDR3 sequences, with roughly 50% as singletons. The receptor was derived from a man younger than 40 in good health. The sample taken for sequencing was blood.

This CDR3 is CASSSPSGTGGETQYF. CDR3 coding DNA: TGTGCCAGCAGTTCTCCCTCCGGGACAGGAGGGGAGACCCAGTACTTC. The chain has TRBV2 and TRBJ2-5; 8 positions agree with TRBD1. Per the germline V gene, CDR1 is SNHLY and CDR2 is FYNNEI. The CDR3 is 16 residues long. Trimming cost V 5 bases and J 5 bases; bases outside gene matches: 13.